One sample yielded the 7 T cell receptor beta chains listed below, sequenced in a study of T cell repertoires in cytomegalovirus infection. TCRdb passed the reads through MiXCR, listing each CDR3 protein once. The sample carries hundreds of thousands of distinct CDR3 sequences, roughly 36% recorded once. The sequencing input was PBMCs. The source of these receptors is a human donor in good health (CMV status not recorded). Some clones in this sample may be carry-over from other donors' samples.

The chain is built from TRBV6-1 and TRBJ1-6; D not certain. The germline CDR1 and CDR2 sequences are MNHNS and SASEGT. V gave up 7 bases and J gave up 1 base, with 8 bases separating them. The CDR3 totals 14 residues. DNA for the CDR3: TGTGCCAGCAACTGGGCTTCCTATAATTCACCCCTCCACTTT. Translated: CASNWASYNSPLHF.

This sequence joins TRBV12-3 or TRBV12-4 and TRBJ1-1; D perhaps matches TRBD1 (5 bases). V lost 2 bases and J lost 2, with 15 bases in between. This CDR3 spans 16 amino acids. CDR3 coding DNA: TGTGCCAGCAGTTTAATTCTCGGGGGGAGAAACACTGAAGCTTTCTTT. The encoded protein is CASSLILGGRNTEAFF.

This clonotype was seen a few times. J is TRBJ2-3 and V is TRBV28; D might be TRBD1 (5 bases). V shed 2 bases and J shed 3 bases, with 12 bases lying between them. CDR3 size: 15 residues. The germline CDR1 and CDR2 sequences are MDHEN and SYDVKM. CDR3 in DNA: TGTGCCAGCAGTTTACCCCAGGGTAGTACAGATACGCAGTATTTT. As protein: CASSLPQGSTDTQYF.

This clonotype has a handful of counts. V usage is TRBV4-1 and J usage is TRBJ1-1, with a weak D call TRBD1 (6 bases). Between the trimmed V and J ends, which lost 3 bases and 1 base, there was a span of 9 bases. The CDR3 length is 14 residues. Germline V gene data show CDR1 as MGHRA and CDR2 as YSYEKL. CDR3 sequence reads: CASSHLGQNTEAFF. For the CDR3, the DNA is TGCGCCAGCAGCCACCTGGGACAGAACACTGAAGCTTTCTTT.

The chain employs TRBV6-2 or TRBV6-3 and TRBJ1-2; 8 bases map to TRBD1. The V gene end was trimmed by 5 bases and the J gene end by 4 bases; junction bases not matched to a gene: 9. Germline CDR1 and CDR2: MNHEY and SVGEGT. The CDR3 is 15 residues long. The DNA for the CDR3 is TGTGCCAGCAGTGCCACCCCAGGACAGGGCTATGGCTACACCTTC. Its protein product is CASSATPGQGYGYTF.

In regard to this clonotype: Because the CDR3's place on the DNA is in doubt, the DNA is left out and the CDR3 is given as listed by TCRdb. The rearrangement links TRBV7-5 to TRBJ1-5; TRBD1, the D gene given by the table, was not confirmed from the DNA. TRBV7-5 is annotated as a pseudogene. The CDR3 sequence runs 19 residues, both termini included. This CDR3 reads CISVPEPLFWGNRDQPQHF.

The V gene is TRBV6-2 or TRBV6-3, the J gene TRBJ2-7; TRBD2 aligns across 7 bases. The CDR3 contains 14 residues. The germline V gene encodes CDR1 MNHEY and CDR2 SVGEGT. Trimming took 6 bases from V and 5 from J; bases not matched to a gene: 10. CDR3 nucleotide sequence: TGTGCCAGCAGACTTCGGGGGAGGGTTGACGAGCAGTACTTC. It is translated as CASRLRGRVDEQYF.